These T cell receptor beta chains were read from a single sample in a study of blood T cells in healthy people across ages. TCRdb ran MiXCR on the 5' RACE reads and lists one entry per CDR3 protein. There are about 970,000 distinct CDR3 sequences in the sample; roughly 51% occur only once, and over 20% lies in the top ten. Sequenced sample: blood. The receptors derive from a woman in her sixties in good health. The CDR3 runs from the conserved cysteine through the conserved F or W. A D gene is named only where the DNA matches it firmly. Size values are once, few and many counts, or a class for expanded clones, and some rows have none.

d_gene | j_gene | abundance | v_gene | CDR3nt | CDR3aa
TRBD1 | TRBJ2-3 | . | TRBV5-1 | TGCGCCAGCAGCTTCGACGGGACAGGGTCGACAGATACGCAGTATTTT | CASSFDGTGSTDTQYF
. | TRBJ2-1 | . | TRBV15 | TGTGCCACCAGCAGAGAACCCGGGCTCCTCTACAATGAGCAGTTCTTC | CATSREPGLLYNEQFF
TRBD2 | TRBJ2-7 | . | TRBV4-1 | TGCGCCAGCAGCCAAACGCGACTAGCGGGAGTATGGGAGCAGTACTTC | CASSQTRLAGVWEQYF
TRBD2 | TRBJ2-1 | . | TRBV20-1 | TGCAGTTTCTTTCCGGGACTAGCGGGAGGGCCCAACTACAATGAGCAGTTCTTC | CSFFPGLAGGPNYNEQFF
TRBD1 | TRBJ1-1 | few | TRBV5-1 | TGCGCCAGCAGCTTGGGGACAGGACCATTTGCGAACACTGAAGCTTTCTTT | CASSLGTGPFANTEAFF
. | TRBJ2-1 | . | TRBV6-2/TRBV6-3 | TGTGCCAGCAGTTCACTCGGGACACCCTACAATGAGCAGTTCTTC | CASSSLGTPYNEQFF
. | TRBJ1-5 | . | TRBV11-2 | TGTGCCAGCAGCCACACAGGGACGAATCAGCCCCAGCATTTT | CASSHTGTNQPQHF
TRBD1 | TRBJ2-3 | . | TRBV7-2 | TGTGCCAGAAGCTTAATTCAGGGGGCGGCAGATACGCAGTATTTT | CARSLIQGAADTQYF
. | TRBJ2-7 | few | TRBV29-1 | TGCAGCGTTAAAGAACACAGGATCGGGGCCTACGAGCAGTACTTC | CSVKEHRIGAYEQYF
. | TRBJ2-7 | . | TRBV27 | TGTGCCAGCAGTACCGGGACTCCGAGATTCCCTGACGAGCGGTACTTC | CASSTGTPRFPDERYF
. | TRBJ2-7 | . | TRBV11-1 | TGTGCCAGCAGCTTAGTCCCTGAAACCTACGAGCAGTACTTC | CASSLVPETYEQYF
. | TRBJ2-3 | . | TRBV30 | TGTGCCTGGAGTGGCGGAGTTGGCACAGATACGCAGTATTTT | CAWSGGVGTDTQYF
. | TRBJ2-6 | . | TRBV29-1 | TGCAGCGTCGAAACAGAGGCTGGGGCCAACGTCCTGACTTTC | CSVETEAGANVLTF
. | TRBJ2-1 | . | TRBV5-1 | TGCGCCAGCAGCCTCCACATTCAGGAGCAGTTCTTC | CASSLHIQEQFF
. | TRBJ2-3 | once | TRBV7-6 | TGTGCCAGCAGCTTTCGTGGGGGGCAAGGCGATACGCAGTATTTT | CASSFRGGQGDTQYF
. | TRBJ1-5 | . | TRBV7-6 | TGTGCCAGCAGCTCGTACAGGGCATTGAGCAATCAGCCCCAGCATTTT | CASSSYRALSNQPQHF
. | TRBJ2-7 | . | TRBV6-6 | TGTGCCAGCGCCACAGATTCCTACGAGCAGTACTTC | CASATDSYEQYF
. | TRBJ2-7 | . | TRBV9 | TGTGCCAGCAGCGTAGCTGACCACGAGCAGTACTTC | CASSVADHEQYF
TRBD2 | TRBJ2-3 | . | TRBV5-1 | TGCGCCAGCAGCTTTTCGATTAGAGGAGCGCGGGAGGGCCTCACAGATACGCAGTATTTT | CASSFSIRGAREGLTDTQYF
TRBD2 | TRBJ2-1 | . | TRBV27 | TGTGCCAGCAGTTTTAGAAGCGGGAGGAAACATGAGCAGTTCTTC | CASSFRSGRKHEQFF
TRBD1 | TRBJ1-4 | . | TRBV27 | TGTGCCGGCAGTTTAACGGGACAGGCGTTCCTGACTAATGAAAAACTGTTTTTT | CAGSLTGQAFLTNEKLFF
. | TRBJ2-7 | . | TRBV12-3/TRBV12-4 | TGTGCCAGCAGTTTGGACTGGGGCTACGAGCAGTACTTC | CASSLDWGYEQYF
. | TRBJ2-3 | once | TRBV12-3/TRBV12-4 | TGTGCCGCCAGACCGAGGGCCTTCGACGGTACGCAGTATTTT | CAARPRAFDGTQYF
. | TRBJ2-7 | . | TRBV15 | TGTGCCACCAGCAGAGATTCGGCTAGCGAATACGAGCAGTACTTC | CATSRDSASEYEQYF
TRBD2 | TRBJ2-3 | many | TRBV2 | TGCGCCAGCAGCGAACTAGCGGGAGGAACAGATACGCAGTATTTT | CASSELAGGTDTQYF
. | TRBJ2-1 | . | TRBV28 | TGTGCCAGCAGCCTAGATAGTGTCAATGAGCAGTTCTTC | CASSLDSVNEQFF
. | TRBJ1-2 | . | TRBV6-1 | TGTGCCAGCAGTGAAGGGACTGAGTCCTATGGCTACACCTTC | CASSEGTESYGYTF
TRBD2 | TRBJ2-5 | many | TRBV29-1 | TGCAGCGTTGGGTCTAGCTGGCGCGGGGGAGAGACCCAGTACTTC | CSVGSSWRGGETQYF
. | TRBJ2-1 | . | TRBV29-1 | TGCAGCGTTGGTTCACTGTTCTTC | CSVGSLFF
. | TRBJ2-3 | few | TRBV6-6 | TGTGCCAGCGCTGTCCAAAGGGCAGATACGCAGTATTTT | CASAVQRADTQYF
TRBD1 | TRBJ1-5 | few | TRBV5-1 | TGCGCCAGCAGCTTAACCCGGGACAGGGTAGTAATGCGTCAGCCCCAGCATTTT | CASSLTRDRVVMRQPQHF
TRBD2 | TRBJ2-2 | . | TRBV6-1 | TGTGCCAGCAGTGAACCAGCTGGGGGGGTACCTGACACCGGGGAGCTGTTTTTT | CASSEPAGGVPDTGELFF
TRBD2 | TRBJ2-1 | . | TRBV10-3 | TGTGCCATCAGTGAACCCCAGATTCTAGCGGGAGCTGTCAATGAGCAGTTCTTC | CAISEPQILAGAVNEQFF
. | TRBJ2-7 | . | TRBV27 | TGTGCCAGCAGTCTCCTCCCTGGGACATCCTACGAGCAGTACTTC | CASSLLPGTSYEQYF
. | TRBJ2-6 | . | TRBV7-8 | TGTGCCAGCAGCTTAACCGGCGGGACCCACCACTCTGGGGCCAACGTCCTGACTTTC | CASSLTGGTHHSGANVLTF
. | TRBJ1-1 | few | TRBV6-2/TRBV6-3 | TGTGCCAGCAGTTACGGAACGAACACTGAAGCTTTCTTT | CASSYGTNTEAFF
. | TRBJ2-3 | . | TRBV29-1 | TGCAGCGTGGGGGTTGGAACTGGAGGAGATACGCAGTATTTT | CSVGVGTGGDTQYF
. | TRBJ2-7 | . | TRBV7-2 | TGTGCCAGCAGCTTGGAAGGACCAGCGGTTACCTACGAGCAGTACTTC | CASSLEGPAVTYEQYF
. | TRBJ2-5 | . | TRBV7-9 | TGTGCCAGCAGCTTACCGGACAGACAAGAGACCCAGTACTTC | CASSLPDRQETQYF
. | TRBJ2-7 | many | TRBV28 | TGTGCCAGCAGTTTAAGGCAGGGGACCTACGAGCAGTACTTC | CASSLRQGTYEQYF
TRBD1 | TRBJ2-7 | . | TRBV5-1 | TGCGCCAGCAGCTTTGATTACGGACAGGGCTCCTACGAGCAGTACTTC | CASSFDYGQGSYEQYF
. | TRBJ2-7 | . | TRBV5-1 | TGCGCCAGCACCTGGATGAGCGGCGGGTTTTACAATGAGCAGTACTTC | CASTWMSGGFYNEQYF
TRBD1 | TRBJ1-6 | . | TRBV6-5 | TGTGCCAGCAGTTACTCGAATCAGGGGGCGAGTTCACCCCTCCACTTT | CASSYSNQGASSPLHF
TRBD1 | TRBJ2-1 | . | TRBV28 | TGTGCCTCAAGTTTGAGTGGATTTGGGACAGGGATATACAATGAGCAGTTCTTC | CASSLSGFGTGIYNEQFF
. | TRBJ1-2 | . | TRBV3-1 | TGTGCCAGCAGCCAAGCCGCCCGAATTAACTATGGCTACACCTTC | CASSQAARINYGYTF
TRBD2 | TRBJ2-7 | once | TRBV2 | TGCGCCAGCAGTGGGGCTAGCGGTAACGAGCAGTACTTC | CASSGASGNEQYF
TRBD1 | TRBJ2-7 | . | TRBV27 | TGTGCCAGTGGGACAGGGGGTTTTAGCGACTACGAGCAGTACTTC | CASGTGGFSDYEQYF
. | TRBJ1-6 | few | TRBV27 | TGTGCCAGCAGTTTACAGACCAATAATTCACCCCTCCACTTT | CASSLQTNNSPLHF
TRBD1 | TRBJ1-2 | . | TRBV4-1 | TGCGCCAGCAGCTACTTCGGACAGGATGGCTGCACCTTC | CASSYFGQDGCTF
TRBD2 | TRBJ2-5 | . | TRBV28 | TGTGCCAGCAGTTTGCTAGCGGAAAAACAAGAGACCCAGTACTTC | CASSLLAEKQETQYF
TRBD1 | TRBJ1-5 | few | TRBV20-1 | TGCAGTGCTTATAACGACAGGGTTGATCAGCCCCAGCATTTT | CSAYNDRVDQPQHF